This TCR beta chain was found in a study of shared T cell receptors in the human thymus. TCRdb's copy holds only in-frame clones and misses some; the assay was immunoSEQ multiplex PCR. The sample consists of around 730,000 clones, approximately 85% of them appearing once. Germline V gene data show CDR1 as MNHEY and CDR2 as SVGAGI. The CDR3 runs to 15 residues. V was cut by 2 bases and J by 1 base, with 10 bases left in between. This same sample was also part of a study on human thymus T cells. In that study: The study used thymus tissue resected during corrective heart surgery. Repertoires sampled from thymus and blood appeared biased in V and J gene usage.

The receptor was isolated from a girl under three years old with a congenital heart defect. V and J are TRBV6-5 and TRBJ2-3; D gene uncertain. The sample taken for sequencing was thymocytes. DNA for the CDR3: TGTGCCAGCAGTTACGGTCGGGTGGGCACAGATACGCAGTATTTT. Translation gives CASSYGRVGTDTQYF.